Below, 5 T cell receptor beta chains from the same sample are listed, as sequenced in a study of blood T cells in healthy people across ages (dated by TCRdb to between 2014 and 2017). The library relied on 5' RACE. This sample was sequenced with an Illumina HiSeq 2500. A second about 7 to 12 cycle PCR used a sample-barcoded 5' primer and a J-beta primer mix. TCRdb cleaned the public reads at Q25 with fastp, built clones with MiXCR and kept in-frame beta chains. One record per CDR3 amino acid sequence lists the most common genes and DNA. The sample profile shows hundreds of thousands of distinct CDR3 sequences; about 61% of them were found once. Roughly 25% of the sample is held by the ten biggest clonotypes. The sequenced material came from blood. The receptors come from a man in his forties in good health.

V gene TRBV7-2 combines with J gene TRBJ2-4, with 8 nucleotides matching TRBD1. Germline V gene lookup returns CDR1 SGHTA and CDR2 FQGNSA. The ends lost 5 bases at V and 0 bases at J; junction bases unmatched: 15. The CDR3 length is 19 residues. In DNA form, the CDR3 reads TGTGCCAGCAGCCTGCCTCGGACAGGGATTAACCTAGCCAAAAACATTCAGTACTTC. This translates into CASSLPRTGINLAKNIQYF.

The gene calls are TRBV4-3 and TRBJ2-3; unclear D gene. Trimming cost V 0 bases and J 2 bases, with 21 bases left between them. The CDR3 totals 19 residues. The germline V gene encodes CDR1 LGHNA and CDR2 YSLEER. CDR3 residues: CASSQDRSFGGVHTDTQYF. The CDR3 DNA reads TGCGCCAGCAGCCAAGATAGATCGTTTGGCGGAGTTCACACAGATACGCAGTATTTT.

Here the CDR3 reads CASSPGSWGTDSGANVLTF. The CDR3 DNA reads as TGCGCCAGCAGCCCTGGTTCGTGGGGGACGGACTCTGGGGCCAACGTCCTGACTTTC. The rearrangement uses TRBV5-1 and TRBJ2-6; D is tentatively TRBD1 or TRBD2 (5 bases each). The germline V gene has CDR1 SGHRS and CDR2 YFSETQ. Trimming removed 4 bases from V and 0 bases from J, with 20 bases in between. This CDR3 region has 19 residues.

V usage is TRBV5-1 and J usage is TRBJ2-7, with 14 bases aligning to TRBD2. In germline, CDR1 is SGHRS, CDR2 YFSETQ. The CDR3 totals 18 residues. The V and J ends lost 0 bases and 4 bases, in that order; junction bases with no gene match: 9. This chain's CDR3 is CASSLGLAGGSLGYEQYF. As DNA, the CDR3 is TGCGCCAGCAGCTTGGGACTAGCGGGGGGGTCCCTCGGGTACGAGCAGTACTTC.

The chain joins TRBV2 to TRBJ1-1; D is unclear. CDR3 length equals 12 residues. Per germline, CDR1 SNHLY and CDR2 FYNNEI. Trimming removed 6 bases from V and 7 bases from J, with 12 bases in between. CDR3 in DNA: TGTGCCAGCAGGTCTATGCGGGTTGAAGCTTTCTTT. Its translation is CASRSMRVEAFF.